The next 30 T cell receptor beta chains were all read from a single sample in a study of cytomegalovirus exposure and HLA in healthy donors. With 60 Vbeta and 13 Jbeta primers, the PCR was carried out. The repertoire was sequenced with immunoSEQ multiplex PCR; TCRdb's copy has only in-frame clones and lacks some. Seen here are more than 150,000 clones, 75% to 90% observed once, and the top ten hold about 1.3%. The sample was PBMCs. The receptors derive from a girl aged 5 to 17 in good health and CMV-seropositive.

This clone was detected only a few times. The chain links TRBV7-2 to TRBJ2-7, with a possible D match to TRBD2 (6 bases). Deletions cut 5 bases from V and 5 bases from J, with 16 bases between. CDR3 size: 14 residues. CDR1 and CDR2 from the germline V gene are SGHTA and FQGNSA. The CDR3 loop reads CASSPLAGIHEQYF. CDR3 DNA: TGTGCCAGCAGCCCCCTTGCGGGAATCCACGAGCAGTACTTC.

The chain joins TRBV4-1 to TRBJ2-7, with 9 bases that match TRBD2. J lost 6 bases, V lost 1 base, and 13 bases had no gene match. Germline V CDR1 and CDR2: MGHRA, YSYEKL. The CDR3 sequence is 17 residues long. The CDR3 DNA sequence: TGCGCCAGCAGCCAAGGCCCCGGGCGGGAGGGCCGTCTCGAGCAGTACTTC. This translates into CASSQGPGREGRLEQYF.

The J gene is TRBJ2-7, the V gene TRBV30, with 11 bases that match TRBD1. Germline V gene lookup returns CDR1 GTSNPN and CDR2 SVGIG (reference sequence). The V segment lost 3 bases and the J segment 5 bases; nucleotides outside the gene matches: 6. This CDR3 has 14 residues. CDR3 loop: CAWRDTGQGDEQYF. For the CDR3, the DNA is TGTGCCTGGAGAGACACGGGACAGGGGGACGAGCAGTACTTC.

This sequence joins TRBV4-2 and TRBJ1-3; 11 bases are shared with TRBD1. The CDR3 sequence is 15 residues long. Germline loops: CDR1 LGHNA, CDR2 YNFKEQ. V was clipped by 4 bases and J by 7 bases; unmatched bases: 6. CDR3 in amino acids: CASSPGQGEGNTIYF. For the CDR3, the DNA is TGTGCCAGCAGCCCGGGACAGGGGGAAGGGAACACCATATATTTT.

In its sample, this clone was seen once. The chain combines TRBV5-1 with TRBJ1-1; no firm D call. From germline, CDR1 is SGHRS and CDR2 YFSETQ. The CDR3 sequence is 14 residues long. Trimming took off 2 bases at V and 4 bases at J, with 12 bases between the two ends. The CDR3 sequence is CASSFIGEPTEAFF. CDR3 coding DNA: TGCGCCAGCAGCTTTATCGGGGAGCCCACTGAAGCTTTCTTT.

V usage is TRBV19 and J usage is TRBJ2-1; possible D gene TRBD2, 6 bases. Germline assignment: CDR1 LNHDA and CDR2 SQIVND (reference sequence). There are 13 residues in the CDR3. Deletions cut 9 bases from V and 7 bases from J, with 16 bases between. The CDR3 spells CASGDSYLNEQFF. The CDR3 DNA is TGTGCCAGCGGGGACTCCTACTTAAATGAGCAGTTCTTC.

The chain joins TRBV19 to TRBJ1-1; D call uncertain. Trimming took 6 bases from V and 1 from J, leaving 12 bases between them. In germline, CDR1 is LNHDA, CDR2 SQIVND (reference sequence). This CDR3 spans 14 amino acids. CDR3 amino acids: CASRPEGSNTEAFF. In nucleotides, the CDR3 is TGTGCCAGTAGGCCAGAGGGATCGAACACTGAAGCTTTCTTT.

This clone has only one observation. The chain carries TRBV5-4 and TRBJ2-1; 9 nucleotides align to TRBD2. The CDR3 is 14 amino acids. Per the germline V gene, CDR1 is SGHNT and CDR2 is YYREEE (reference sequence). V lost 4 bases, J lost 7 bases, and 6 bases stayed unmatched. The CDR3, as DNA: TGTGCCAGCAGCGTAGCGGGAGAAGGAAATGAGCAGTTCTTC. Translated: CASSVAGEGNEQFF.

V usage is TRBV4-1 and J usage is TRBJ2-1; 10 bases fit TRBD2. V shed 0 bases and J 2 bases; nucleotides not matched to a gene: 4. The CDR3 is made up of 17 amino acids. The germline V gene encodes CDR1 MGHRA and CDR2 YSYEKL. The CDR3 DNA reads TGCGCCAGCAGCCAAGATCAAGCGGGAGGGCCCTACAATGAGCAGTTCTTC. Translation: CASSQDQAGGPYNEQFF.

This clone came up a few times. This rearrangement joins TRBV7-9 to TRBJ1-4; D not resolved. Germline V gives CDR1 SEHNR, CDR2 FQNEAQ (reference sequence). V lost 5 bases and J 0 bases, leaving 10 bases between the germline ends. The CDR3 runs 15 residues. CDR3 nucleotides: TGTGCCAGCAGCGCCCGTACTGCAACTAATGAAAAACTGTTTTTT. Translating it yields CASSARTATNEKLFF.

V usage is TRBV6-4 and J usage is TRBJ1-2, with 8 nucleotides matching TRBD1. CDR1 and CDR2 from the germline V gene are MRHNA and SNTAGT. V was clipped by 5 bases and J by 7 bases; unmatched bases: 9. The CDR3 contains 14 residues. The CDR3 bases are TGTGCCAGCAGTTCCATCCAGGGGGCGGGTGGCTACACCTTC. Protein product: CASSSIQGAGGYTF.

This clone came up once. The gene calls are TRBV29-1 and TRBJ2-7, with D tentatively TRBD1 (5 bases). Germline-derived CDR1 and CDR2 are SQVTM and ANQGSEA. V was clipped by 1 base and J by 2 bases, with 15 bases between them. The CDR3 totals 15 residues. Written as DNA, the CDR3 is TGCAGCGTTGAAGGGATGGAGACAGAGACCTACGAGCAGTACTTC. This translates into CSVEGMETETYEQYF.

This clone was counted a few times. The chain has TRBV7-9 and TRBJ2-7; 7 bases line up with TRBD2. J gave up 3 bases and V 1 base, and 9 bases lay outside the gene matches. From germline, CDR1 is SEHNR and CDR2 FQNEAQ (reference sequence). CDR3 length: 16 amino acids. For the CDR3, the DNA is TGTGCCAGCAGCTTAGGCCAGATGGGCGGGAGCTACGAGCAGTACTTC. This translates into CASSLGQMGGSYEQYF.

The CDR3 loop reads CASSYSTRGDQPQHF. CDR3 coding DNA: TGTGCCAGCAGTTACTCGACCAGGGGGGATCAGCCCCAGCATTTT. The rearrangement uses TRBV6-5 and TRBJ1-5; 7 bases map to TRBD1. Germline loops: CDR1 MNHEY, CDR2 SVGAGI. The ends lost 0 bases at V and 5 bases at J; junction bases unmatched: 4. The length of the CDR3 is 15 residues.

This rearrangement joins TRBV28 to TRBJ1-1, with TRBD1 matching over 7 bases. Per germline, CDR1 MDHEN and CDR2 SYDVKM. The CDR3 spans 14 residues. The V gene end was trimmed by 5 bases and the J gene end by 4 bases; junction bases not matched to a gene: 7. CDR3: CASSLGTVLTEAFF. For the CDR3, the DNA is TGTGCCAGCAGTCTTGGGACAGTCCTCACTGAAGCTTTCTTT.

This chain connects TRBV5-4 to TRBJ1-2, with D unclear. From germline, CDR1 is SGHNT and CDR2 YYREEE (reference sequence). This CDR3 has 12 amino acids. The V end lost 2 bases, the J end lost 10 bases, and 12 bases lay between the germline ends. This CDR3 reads CASSLIDGPYTF. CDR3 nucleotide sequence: TGTGCCAGCAGCTTAATCGATGGGCCCTACACCTTC.

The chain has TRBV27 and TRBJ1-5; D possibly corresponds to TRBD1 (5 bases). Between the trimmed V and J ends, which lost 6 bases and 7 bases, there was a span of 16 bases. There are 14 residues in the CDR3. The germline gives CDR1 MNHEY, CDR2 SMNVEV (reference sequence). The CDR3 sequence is CASSPTVGGQPQHF. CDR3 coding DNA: TGTGCCAGCAGCCCTACAGTGGGGGGACAGCCCCAGCATTTT.

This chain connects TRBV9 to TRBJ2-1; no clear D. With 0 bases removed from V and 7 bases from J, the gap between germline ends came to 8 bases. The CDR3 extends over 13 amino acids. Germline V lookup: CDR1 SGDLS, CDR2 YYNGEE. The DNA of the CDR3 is TGTGCCAGCAGCGTAGGAGTGAGGAATGAGCAGTTCTTC. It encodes CASSVGVRNEQFF.

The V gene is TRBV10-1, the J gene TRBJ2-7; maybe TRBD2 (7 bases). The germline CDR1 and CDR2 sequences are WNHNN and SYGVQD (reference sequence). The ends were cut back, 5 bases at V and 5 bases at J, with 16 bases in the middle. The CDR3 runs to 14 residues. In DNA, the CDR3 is TGCGCCAGCAGTTCACAGGGAGCGGGACACGAGCAGTACTTC. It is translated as CASSSQGAGHEQYF.

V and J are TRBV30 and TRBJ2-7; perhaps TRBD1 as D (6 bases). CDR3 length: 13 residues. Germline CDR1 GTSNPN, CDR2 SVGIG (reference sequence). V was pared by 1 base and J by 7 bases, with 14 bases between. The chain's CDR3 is CAWSEMGAGEQYF. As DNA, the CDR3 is TGTGCCTGGAGTGAGATGGGGGCTGGGGAGCAGTACTTC.

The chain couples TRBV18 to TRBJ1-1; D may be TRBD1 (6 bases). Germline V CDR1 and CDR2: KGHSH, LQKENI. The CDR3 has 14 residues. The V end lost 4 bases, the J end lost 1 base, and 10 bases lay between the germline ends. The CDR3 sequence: CASSQGQPNTEAFF. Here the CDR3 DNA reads TGTGCCAGCTCACAGGGACAACCGAACACTGAAGCTTTCTTT.

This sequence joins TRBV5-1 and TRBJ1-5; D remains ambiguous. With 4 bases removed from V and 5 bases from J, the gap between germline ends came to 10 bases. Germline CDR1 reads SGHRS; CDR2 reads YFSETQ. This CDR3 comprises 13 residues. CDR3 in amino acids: CASSAGLDQPQHF. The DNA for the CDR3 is TGCGCCAGCAGCGCGGGGTTGGATCAGCCCCAGCATTTT. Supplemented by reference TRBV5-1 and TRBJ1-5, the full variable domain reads KAGVTQTPRYLIKTRGQQVTLSCSPISGHRSVSWYQQTPGQGLQFLFEYFSETQRNKGNFPGRFSGRQFSNSRSEMNVSTLELGDSALYLCASSAGLDQPQHFGDGTRLSIL.

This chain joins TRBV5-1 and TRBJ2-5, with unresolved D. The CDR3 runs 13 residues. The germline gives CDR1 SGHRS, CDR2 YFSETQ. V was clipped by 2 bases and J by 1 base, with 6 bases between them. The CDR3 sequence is CASSFRFQETQYF. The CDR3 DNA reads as TGCGCCAGCAGCTTCCGGTTCCAAGAGACCCAGTACTTC.

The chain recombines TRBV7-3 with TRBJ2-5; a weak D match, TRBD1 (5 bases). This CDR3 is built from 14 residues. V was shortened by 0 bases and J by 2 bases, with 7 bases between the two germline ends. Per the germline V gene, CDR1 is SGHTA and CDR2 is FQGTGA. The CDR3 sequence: CASSLTGLQETQYF. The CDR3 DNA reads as TGTGCCAGCAGCTTAACGGGGCTACAAGAGACCCAGTACTTC.

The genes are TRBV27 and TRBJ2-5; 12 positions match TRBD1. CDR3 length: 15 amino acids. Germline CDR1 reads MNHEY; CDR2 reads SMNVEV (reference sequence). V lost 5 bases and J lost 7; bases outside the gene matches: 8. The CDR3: CASSPRDRGPGTQYF. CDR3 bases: TGTGCCAGCAGTCCCCGGGACAGGGGGCCGGGGACCCAGTACTTC.

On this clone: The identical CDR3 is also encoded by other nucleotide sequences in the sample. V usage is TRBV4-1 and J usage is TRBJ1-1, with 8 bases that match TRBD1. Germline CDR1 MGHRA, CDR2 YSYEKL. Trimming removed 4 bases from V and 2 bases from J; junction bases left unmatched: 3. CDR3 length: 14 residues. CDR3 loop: CASSRGQGNTEAFF. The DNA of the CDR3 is TGCGCCAGCAGCCGCGGACAGGGAAACACTGAAGCTTTCTTT.

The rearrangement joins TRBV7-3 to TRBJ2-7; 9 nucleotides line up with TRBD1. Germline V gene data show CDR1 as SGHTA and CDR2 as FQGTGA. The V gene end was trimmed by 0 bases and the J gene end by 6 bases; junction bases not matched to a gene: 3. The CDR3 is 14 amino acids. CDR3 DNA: TGTGCCAGCAGCTTAACAGGGACAGGGACCGAGCAGTACTTC. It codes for CASSLTGTGTEQYF.

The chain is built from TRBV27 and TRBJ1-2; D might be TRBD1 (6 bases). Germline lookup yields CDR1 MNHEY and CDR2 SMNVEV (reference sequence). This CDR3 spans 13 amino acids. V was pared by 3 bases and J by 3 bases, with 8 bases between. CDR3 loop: CASSFGGDYGYTF. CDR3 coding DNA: TGTGCCAGCAGTTTTGGGGGCGACTATGGCTACACCTTC.

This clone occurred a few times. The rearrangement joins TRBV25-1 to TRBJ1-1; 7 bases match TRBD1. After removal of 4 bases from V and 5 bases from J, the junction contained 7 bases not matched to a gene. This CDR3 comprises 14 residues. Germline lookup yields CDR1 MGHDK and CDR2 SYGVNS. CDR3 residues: CASSAHRGMTEAFF. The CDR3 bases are TGTGCCAGCAGTGCCCACAGGGGTATGACTGAAGCTTTCTTT.

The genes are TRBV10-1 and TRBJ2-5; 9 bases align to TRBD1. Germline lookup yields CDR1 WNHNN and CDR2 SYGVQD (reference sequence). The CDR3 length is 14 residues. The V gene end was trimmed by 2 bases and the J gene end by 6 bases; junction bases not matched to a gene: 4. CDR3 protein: CASSEGQGKKTQYF. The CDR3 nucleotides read TGCGCCAGCAGTGAGGGACAGGGGAAGAAGACCCAGTACTTC.